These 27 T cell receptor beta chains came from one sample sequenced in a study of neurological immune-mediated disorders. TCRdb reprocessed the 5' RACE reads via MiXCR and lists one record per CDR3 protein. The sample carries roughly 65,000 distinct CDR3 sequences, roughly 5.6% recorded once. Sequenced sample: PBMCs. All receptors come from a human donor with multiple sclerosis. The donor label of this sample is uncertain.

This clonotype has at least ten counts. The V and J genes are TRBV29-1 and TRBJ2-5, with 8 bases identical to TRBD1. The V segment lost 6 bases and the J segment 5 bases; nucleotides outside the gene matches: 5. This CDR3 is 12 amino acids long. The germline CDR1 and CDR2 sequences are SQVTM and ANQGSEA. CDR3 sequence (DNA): TGCAGCGTCGCAGGGGGCGAGGAGACCCAGTACTTC. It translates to CSVAGGEETQYF.

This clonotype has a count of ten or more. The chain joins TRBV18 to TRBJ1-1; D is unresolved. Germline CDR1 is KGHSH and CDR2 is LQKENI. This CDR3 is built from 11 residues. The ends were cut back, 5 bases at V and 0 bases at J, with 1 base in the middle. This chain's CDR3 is CASSMNTEAFF. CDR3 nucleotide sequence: TGTGCCAGCTCAATGAACACTGAAGCTTTCTTT.

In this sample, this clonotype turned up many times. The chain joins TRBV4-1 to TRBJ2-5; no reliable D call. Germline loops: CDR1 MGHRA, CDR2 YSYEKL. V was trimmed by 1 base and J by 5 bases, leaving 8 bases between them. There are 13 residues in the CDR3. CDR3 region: CASSQVWRETQYF. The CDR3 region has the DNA TGCGCCAGCAGCCAAGTATGGCGGGAGACCCAGTACTTC.

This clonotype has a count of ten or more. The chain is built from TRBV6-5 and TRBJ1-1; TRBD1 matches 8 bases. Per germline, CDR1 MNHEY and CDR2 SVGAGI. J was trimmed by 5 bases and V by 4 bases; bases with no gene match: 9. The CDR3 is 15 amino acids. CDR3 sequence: CASSWHGTGGTEAFF. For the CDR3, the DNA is TGTGCCAGCAGTTGGCATGGGACAGGAGGGACTGAAGCTTTCTTT.

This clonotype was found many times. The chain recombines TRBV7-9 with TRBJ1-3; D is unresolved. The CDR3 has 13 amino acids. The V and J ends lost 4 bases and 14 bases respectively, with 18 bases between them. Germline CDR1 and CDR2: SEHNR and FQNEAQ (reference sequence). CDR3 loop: CASSSKPLATLYF. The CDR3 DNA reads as TGTGCCAGCAGCTCCAAACCTCTGGCGACTTTATATTTT. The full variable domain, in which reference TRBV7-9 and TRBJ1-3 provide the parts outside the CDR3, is DTGVSQNPRHKITKRGQNVTFRCDPISEHNRLYWYRQTLGQGPEFLTYFQNEAQLEKSRLLSDRFSAERPKGSFSTLEIQRTEQGDSAMYLCASSSKPLATLYFGEGSWLTVV.

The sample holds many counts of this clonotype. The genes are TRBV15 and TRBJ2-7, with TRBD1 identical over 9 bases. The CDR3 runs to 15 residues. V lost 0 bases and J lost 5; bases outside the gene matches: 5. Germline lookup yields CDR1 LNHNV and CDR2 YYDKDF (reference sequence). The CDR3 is CATSRDLWTGDEQYF. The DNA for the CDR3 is TGTGCCACCAGCAGAGATCTGTGGACAGGGGACGAGCAGTACTTC.

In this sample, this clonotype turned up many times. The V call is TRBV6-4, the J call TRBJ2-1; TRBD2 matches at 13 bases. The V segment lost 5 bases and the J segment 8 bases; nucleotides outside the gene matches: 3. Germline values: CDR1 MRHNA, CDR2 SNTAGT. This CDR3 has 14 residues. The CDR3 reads CASSTSGGADEQFF. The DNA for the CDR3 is TGTGCCAGCAGTACTAGCGGGGGGGCCGATGAGCAGTTCTTC.

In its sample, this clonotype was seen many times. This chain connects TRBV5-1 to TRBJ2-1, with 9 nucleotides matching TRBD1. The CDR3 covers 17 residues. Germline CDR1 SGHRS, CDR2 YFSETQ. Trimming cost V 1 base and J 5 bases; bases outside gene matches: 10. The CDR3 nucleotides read TGCGCCAGCAGCTTGTTTTCCCCGGGACAGGGCCACAATGAGCAGTTCTTC. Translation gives CASSLFSPGQGHNEQFF.

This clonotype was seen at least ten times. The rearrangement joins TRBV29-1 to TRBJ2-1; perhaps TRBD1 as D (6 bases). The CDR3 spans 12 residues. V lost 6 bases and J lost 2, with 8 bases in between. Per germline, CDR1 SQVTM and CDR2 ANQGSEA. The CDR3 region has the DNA TGCAGCGTGAAGGGGGCCTACAATGAGCAGTTCTTC. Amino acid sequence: CSVKGAYNEQFF.

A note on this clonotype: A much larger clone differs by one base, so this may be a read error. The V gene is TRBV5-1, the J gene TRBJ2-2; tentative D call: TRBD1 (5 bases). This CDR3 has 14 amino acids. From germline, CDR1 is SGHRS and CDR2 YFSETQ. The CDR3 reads CASRGMLDTAELFF. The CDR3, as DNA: TGCGCCAGCAGGGGGATGTTGGACACCGCGGAGCTGTTTTTT.

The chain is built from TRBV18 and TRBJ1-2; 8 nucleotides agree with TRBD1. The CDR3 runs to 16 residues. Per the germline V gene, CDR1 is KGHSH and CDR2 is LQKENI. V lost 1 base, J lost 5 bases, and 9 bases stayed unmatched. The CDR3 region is CASSPRPGGIGYGYTF. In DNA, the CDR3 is TGTGCCAGCTCACCACGGCCAGGGGGCATAGGGTATGGCTACACCTTC.

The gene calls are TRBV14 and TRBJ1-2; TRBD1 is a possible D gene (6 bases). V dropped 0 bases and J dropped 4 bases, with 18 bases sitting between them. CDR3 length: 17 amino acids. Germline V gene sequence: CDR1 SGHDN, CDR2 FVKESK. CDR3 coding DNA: TGTGCCAGCAGCCAAGATAGGTGGCGGGGGCAAAGCTATGGCTACACCTTC. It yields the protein CASSQDRWRGQSYGYTF.

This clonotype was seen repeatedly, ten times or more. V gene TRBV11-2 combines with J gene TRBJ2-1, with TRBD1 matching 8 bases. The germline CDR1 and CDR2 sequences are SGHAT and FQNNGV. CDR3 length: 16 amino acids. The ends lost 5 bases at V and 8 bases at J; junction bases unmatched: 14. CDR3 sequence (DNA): TGTGCCAGCAGCCAATCCGGGACAGGATTCGTGGATGAGCAGTTCTTC. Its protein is CASSQSGTGFVDEQFF.

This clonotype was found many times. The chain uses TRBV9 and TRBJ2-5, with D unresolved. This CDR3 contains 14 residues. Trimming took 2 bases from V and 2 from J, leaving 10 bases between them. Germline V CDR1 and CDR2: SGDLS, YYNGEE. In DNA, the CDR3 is TGTGCCAGCAGCGTGGCTGCCTTACAAGAGACCCAGTACTTC. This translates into CASSVAALQETQYF. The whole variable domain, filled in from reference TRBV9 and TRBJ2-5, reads DSGVTQTPKHLITATGQRVTLRCSPRSGDLSVYWYQQSLDQGLQFLIQYYNGEERAKGNILERFSAQQFPDLHSELNLSSLELGDSALYFCASSVAALQETQYFGPGTRLLVL.

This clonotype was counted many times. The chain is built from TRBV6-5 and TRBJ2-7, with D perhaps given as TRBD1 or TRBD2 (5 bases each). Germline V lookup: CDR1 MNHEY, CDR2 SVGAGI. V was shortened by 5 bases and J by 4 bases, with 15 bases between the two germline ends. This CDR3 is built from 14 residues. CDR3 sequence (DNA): TGTGCCAGCAGTCCCGGGACCCGCTGGTACGAGCAGTACTTC. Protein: CASSPGTRWYEQYF.

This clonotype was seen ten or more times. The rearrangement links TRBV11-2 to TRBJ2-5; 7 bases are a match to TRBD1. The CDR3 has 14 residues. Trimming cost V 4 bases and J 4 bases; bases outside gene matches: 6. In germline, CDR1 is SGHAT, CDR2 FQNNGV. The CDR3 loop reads CASSYYRGGETQYF. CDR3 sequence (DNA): TGTGCCAGCAGCTACTACAGGGGTGGAGAGACCCAGTACTTC.

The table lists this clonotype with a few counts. The CDR3 DNA sequence: TGCGCCAGCAGCTTGGTGGACAGAAATACTGAAGCTTTCTTT. Residues: CASSLVDRNTEAFF. The chain couples TRBV5-1 to TRBJ1-1; a weak D match, TRBD1 (6 bases). The CDR3 covers 14 residues. The V end was cut by 0 bases, the J end by 5 bases, with 11 bases between. Germline V gives CDR1 SGHRS, CDR2 YFSETQ.

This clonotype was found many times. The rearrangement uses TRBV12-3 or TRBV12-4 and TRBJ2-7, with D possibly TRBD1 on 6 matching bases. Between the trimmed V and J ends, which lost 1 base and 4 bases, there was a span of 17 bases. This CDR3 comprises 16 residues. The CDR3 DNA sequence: TGTGCCAGCAGTTTAGGAACCGGGACACCGCCTTACGAGCAGTACTTC. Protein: CASSLGTGTPPYEQYF.

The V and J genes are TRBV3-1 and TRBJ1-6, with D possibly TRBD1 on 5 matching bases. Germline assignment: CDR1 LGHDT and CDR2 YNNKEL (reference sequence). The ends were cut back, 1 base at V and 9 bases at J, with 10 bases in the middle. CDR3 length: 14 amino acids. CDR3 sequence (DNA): TGTGCCAGCAGCCAAGGGGGCGGACTTTCACCCCTCCACTTT. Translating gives CASSQGGGLSPLHF. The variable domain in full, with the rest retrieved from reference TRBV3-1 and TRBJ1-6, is DTAVSQTPKYLVTQMGNDKSIKCEQNLGHDTMYWYKQDSKKFLKIMFSYNNKELIINETVPNRFSPKSPDKAHLNLHINSLELGDSAVYFCASSQGGGLSPLHFGNGTRLTVT.

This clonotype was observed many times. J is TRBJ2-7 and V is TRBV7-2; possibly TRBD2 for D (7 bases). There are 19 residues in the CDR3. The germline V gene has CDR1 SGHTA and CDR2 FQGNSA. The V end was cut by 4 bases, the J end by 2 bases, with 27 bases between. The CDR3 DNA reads TGTGCCAGCAGCTCTAATAGGGGGGGCTGGACCCAAACAACCTACGAGCAGTACTTC. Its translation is CASSSNRGGWTQTTYEQYF.

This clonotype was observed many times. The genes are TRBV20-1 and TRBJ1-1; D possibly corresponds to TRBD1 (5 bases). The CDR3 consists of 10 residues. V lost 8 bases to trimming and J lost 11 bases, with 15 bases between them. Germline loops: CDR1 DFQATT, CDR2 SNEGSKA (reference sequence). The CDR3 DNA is TGCAGTCTAGGTGAGAGGGACGCTTTCTTT. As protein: CSLGERDAFF.

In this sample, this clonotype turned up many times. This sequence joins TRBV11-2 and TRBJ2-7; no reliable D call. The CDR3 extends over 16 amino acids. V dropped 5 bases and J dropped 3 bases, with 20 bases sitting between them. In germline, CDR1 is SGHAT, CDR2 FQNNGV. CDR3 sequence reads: CASSTVVDTPSYEQYF. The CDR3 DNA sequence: TGTGCCAGCAGCACAGTAGTTGACACTCCCAGCTACGAGCAGTACTTC. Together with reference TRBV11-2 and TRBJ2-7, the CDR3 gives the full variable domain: EAGVAQSPRYKIIEKRQSVAFWCNPISGHATLYWYQQILGQGPKLLIQFQNNGVVDDSQLPKDRFSAERLKGVDSTLKIQPAKLEDSAVYLCASSTVVDTPSYEQYFGPGTRLTVT.

The chain's CDR3 is CASSLERTEAFF. The DNA of the CDR3 is TGTGCCAGCAGTTTAGAAAGGACTGAAGCTTTCTTT. The chain recombines TRBV28 with TRBJ1-1; D gene uncertain. Germline V CDR1 and CDR2: MDHEN, SYDVKM. The CDR3 contains 12 residues. Trimming cost V 2 bases and J 5 bases, with 6 bases left between them.

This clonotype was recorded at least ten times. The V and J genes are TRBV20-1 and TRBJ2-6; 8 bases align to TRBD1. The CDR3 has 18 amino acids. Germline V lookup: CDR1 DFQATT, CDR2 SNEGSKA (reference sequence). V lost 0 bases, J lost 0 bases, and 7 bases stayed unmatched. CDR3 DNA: TGCAGTGCTAGAGATCGGGACAGGTATGCCTCTGGGGCCAACGTCCTGACTTTC. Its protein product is CSARDRDRYASGANVLTF.

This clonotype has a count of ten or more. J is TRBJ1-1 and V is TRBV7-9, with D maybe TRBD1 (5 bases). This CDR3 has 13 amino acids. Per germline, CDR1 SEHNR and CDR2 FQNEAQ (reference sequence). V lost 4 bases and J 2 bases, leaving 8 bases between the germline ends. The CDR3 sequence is CASSYRTNTEAFF. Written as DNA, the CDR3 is TGTGCCAGCAGCTATAGGACAAACACTGAAGCTTTCTTT.

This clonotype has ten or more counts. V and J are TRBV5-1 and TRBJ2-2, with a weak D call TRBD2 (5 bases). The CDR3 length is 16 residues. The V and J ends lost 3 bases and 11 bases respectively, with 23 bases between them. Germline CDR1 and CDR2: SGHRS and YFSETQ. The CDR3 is CASSSTAGVPGSELFF. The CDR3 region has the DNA TGCGCCAGCAGCTCAACCGCCGGAGTCCCGGGGAGTGAGCTGTTTTTT.

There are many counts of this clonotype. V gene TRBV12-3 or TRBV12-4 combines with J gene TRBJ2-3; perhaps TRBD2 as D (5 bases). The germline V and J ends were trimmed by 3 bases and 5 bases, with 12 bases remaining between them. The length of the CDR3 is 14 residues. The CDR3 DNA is TGTGCCAGCAGTTTTATCGGGGAAGGAGATACGCAGTATTTT. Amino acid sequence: CASSFIGEGDTQYF.